Described below is a single T cell receptor (beta chain) sequence and its context. Its antigen is currently unknown. An Oncomine TCR Beta short-read assay was used to sequence the DNA from cultured CD4+ T cells. MiXCR was run by TCRdb on the PCR reads, yielding one entry per CDR3 protein. The sample yields 14,000 to 15,000 distinct CDR3 sequences, 78% seen once. The treatment: approximately nine-day PBMC culture with coronavirus spike peptide pools or control peptides (ViraFEST assay). The entry originates in a study of vaccination and CD4 T cells after COVID-19. As for the study in general: The convalescents were made up of six males and four females, two of whom were Hispanic. Overlapping spike peptides of SARS-CoV-2, HCoV-NL63, HCoV-OC43 and HCoV-229E stimulated the cells.

Per the germline V gene, CDR1 is LNHDA and CDR2 is SQIVND (reference sequence). The CDR3 consists of 15 residues. Between the trimmed V and J ends, which lost 4 bases and 0 bases, there was a span of 10 bases. Study-level points and caveats: The rise in median SARS-CoV-2-reactive clonotypes, from around 21 to 38, was not significant. Vaccine-specific clones in convalescent patients were spike mono-reactive in 304 of 307 cases.

This specimen consisted of CD4+ T cells from blood, cultured in vitro, obtained after SARS-CoV-2 vaccination. This chain joins TRBV19 and TRBJ1-3; tentatively, D is TRBD1 (6 bases). This TCR was sampled from a human donor who received a COVID-19 vaccine. As DNA, the CDR3 is TGTGCCAGTAGTAGGACAGCGAGCTCTGGAAACACCATATATTTT. Amino acid sequence: CASSRTASSGNTIYF.